This TCR beta chain appears in the sequencing data of a study of T cells after yellow fever vaccination. About the research overall: SMART-Seq v4 Ultra Low Input prepared libraries from low-cell fractions.

Study findings and constraints: Abundant contaminating clonotypes from the bulk population could appear in FACS-sorted repertoires. At 96% for CD4 and 70% to 90% for CD8, most primary-vaccination clones showed up again after the booster.

A process of 5'RACE template switching, which added a universal primer site and UMIs, was used to make TCR cDNA. TCRdb reprocessed the 5' RACE reads via MiXCR and lists one record per CDR3 protein. The sample records 250,000 to 300,000 distinct CDR3 sequences, over 10% being singletons. The V end lost 2 bases, the J end lost 5 bases, and 10 bases lay between the germline ends. CDR1 and CDR2 (germline): MNHEY, SVGEGT. This CDR3 region has 13 residues. About this clonotype itself: No antigen is known for it.

Sequenced here: CD4+ T cells sorted from PBMCs, sampled 45 days after the yellow fever booster vaccination. The V gene is TRBV6-2 or TRBV6-3, the J gene TRBJ2-7, with D possibly matching TRBD2 (5 bases). The clonotype comes from a man aged 25-45 years who received the YFV17D yellow fever vaccine. The CDR3 nucleotides read TGTGCCAGCAGTTACCCCGGGATCGACGAGCAGTACTTC. Its protein is CASSYPGIDEQYF.